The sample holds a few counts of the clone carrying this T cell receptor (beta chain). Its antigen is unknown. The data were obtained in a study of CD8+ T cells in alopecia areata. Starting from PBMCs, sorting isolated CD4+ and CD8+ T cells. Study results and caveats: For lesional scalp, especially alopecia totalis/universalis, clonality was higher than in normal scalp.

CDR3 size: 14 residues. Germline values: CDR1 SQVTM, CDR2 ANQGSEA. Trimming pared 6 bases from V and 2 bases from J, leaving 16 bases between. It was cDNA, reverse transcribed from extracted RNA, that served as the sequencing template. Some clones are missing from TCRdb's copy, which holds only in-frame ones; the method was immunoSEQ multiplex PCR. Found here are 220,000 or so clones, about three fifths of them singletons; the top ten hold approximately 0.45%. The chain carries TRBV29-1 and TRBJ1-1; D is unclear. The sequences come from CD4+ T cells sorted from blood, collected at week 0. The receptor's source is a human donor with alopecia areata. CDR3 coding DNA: TGCAGCGTGGGGTTACAGACCATAAACACTGAAGCTTTCTTT. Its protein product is CSVGLQTINTEAFF.